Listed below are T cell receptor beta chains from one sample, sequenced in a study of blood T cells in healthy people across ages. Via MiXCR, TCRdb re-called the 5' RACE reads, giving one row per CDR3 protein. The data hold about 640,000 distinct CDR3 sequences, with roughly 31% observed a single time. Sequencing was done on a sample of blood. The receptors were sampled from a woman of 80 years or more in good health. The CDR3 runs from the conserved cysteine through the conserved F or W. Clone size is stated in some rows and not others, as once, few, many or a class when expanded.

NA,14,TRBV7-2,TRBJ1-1,CASGSGGTRTEAFF
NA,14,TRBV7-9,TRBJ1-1,CASSPLEGYTEAFF
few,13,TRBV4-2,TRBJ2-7,CASSFSGSYEQYF
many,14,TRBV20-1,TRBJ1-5,CSARAGRDNQPQHF
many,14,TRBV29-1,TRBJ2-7,CSVDGGERSYEQYF
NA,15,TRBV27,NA,CASIASLGFYNEQYF
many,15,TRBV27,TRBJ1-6,CASSQSRDRTSPLHF
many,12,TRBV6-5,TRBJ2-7,CASSQHGYEQYF
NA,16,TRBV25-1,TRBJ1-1,CASSEWGTGGNTEAFF
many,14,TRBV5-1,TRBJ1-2,CASSLDGGFNGYTF
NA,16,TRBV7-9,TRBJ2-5,CASSSPGQGAGETQYF
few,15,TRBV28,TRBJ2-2,CASSPDGPNTGELFF
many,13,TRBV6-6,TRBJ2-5,CASRPRETETQYF
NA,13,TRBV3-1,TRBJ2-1,CASSPTPGTGVFF
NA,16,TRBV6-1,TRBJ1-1,CASKIRSGGMNTEAFF
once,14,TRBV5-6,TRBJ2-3,CASGSGASTDTQYF
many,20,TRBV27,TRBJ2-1,CASSLRIPGLAGGNYNEQFF
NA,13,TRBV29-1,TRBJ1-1,CSVRQDRNTEAFF
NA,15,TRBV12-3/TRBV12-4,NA,CASSLDQRDYNEQYF
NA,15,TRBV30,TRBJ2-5,CAWSGPPQSQETQYF
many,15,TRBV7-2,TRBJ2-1,CASGLAGGIFNEQFF
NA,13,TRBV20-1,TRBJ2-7,CSAQRSPVGEQYF
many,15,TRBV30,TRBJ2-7,CAWSSRDRVSYEQYF